The 25 T cell receptor beta chains reported below all come from one sample, sequenced in a study of cytomegalovirus exposure and HLA in healthy donors. PCR amplification relied on 60 Vbeta primers (plus 13 Jbeta primers). Libraries were prepared by immunoSEQ multiplex PCR; TCRdb keeps only in-frame clonotypes and omits some of them. The data hold roughly 200,000 clones, with around 79% observed a single time. Specimen: PBMCs. The receptor set was obtained from a woman aged 25-40 years in good health and CMV-seropositive.

The gene calls are TRBV5-1 and TRBJ2-3; 13 nucleotides match TRBD2. Germline lookup yields CDR1 SGHRS and CDR2 YFSETQ. The J segment lost 4 bases and the V segment lost 2 bases, leaving 4 bases of the junction unmatched. The CDR3 runs to 16 residues. The CDR3 DNA is TGCGCCAGCAGCTTTACTAGCGGGAGGGGGCCAGATACGCAGTATTTT. The encoded protein is CASSFTSGRGPDTQYF.

The chain couples TRBV19 to TRBJ1-2, with 9 positions matching TRBD1. Germline V CDR1 and CDR2: LNHDA, SQIVND (reference sequence). The CDR3 is 21 amino acids. J was trimmed by 2 bases and V by 3 bases; bases with no gene match: 22. CDR3 in amino acids: CASSINWGTGQGLVGNYGYTF. As DNA, the CDR3 is TGTGCCAGTAGTATCAACTGGGGTACGGGACAGGGCTTGGTGGGCAACTATGGCTACACCTTC.

This chain joins TRBV4-1 and TRBJ2-3, with 15 bases matching TRBD2. V trimming: 3 bases; J trimming: 9 bases; junction bases outside the gene matches: 10. Germline CDR1 reads MGHRA; CDR2 reads YSYEKL. This CDR3 comprises 17 residues. The chain's CDR3 is CASSQGGTSGGFVTQYF. CDR3 DNA sequence: TGCGCCAGCAGCCAGGGTGGGACTAGCGGGGGGTTCGTCACGCAGTATTTT.

This chain joins TRBV7-9 and TRBJ2-3, with 12 bases that match TRBD2. V gave up 3 bases and J gave up 2 bases; unmatched junction bases: 3. The germline V gene encodes CDR1 SEHNR and CDR2 FQNEAQ (reference sequence). This CDR3 is built from 16 residues. The CDR3 reads CASSLGTSGFTDTQYF. DNA for the CDR3: TGTGCCAGCAGCTTGGGGACTAGCGGGTTCACAGATACGCAGTATTTT.

This chain joins TRBV6-5 and TRBJ2-1; TRBD2 aligns across 8 bases. V was clipped by 3 bases and J by 10 bases; unmatched bases: 11. The germline V gene encodes CDR1 MNHEY and CDR2 SVGAGI. This CDR3 is built from 15 residues. This CDR3 is CASSYQVGGAGEQFF. The CDR3 coding sequence is TGTGCCAGCAGTTATCAGGTCGGGGGGGCAGGGGAGCAGTTCTTC.

The gene calls are TRBV5-6 and TRBJ2-1; D not certain. From germline, CDR1 is SGHDT and CDR2 YYEEEE. This CDR3 is built from 12 residues. Trimming removed 2 bases from V and 9 bases from J, with 9 bases in between. The CDR3: CASSFVSGEQFF. The CDR3 DNA is TGTGCCAGCAGCTTCGTGTCGGGTGAGCAGTTCTTC.

The gene calls are TRBV20-1 and TRBJ2-1; TRBD2 matches 8 bases. Trimming cost V 5 bases and J 12 bases; bases outside gene matches: 6. Looked up from germline, CDR1 is DFQATT and CDR2 is SNEGSKA (reference sequence). The CDR3 covers 11 residues. CDR3 region: CSAPTGGGQFF. Here the CDR3 DNA reads TGCAGTGCTCCGACGGGAGGGGGGCAGTTCTTC.

This clone was seen a few times. The genes are TRBV4-1 and TRBJ2-1; TRBD1 aligns across 7 bases. This CDR3 comprises 14 residues. Germline V lookup: CDR1 MGHRA, CDR2 YSYEKL. V dropped 2 bases and J dropped 5; count of bases not matched to a gene: 3. The CDR3 bases are TGCGCCAGCAGCCAACAGGGGGTCAACAATGAGCAGTTCTTC. Its translation: CASSQQGVNNEQFF.

In nucleotides, the CDR3 is TGTGCCAGCAGCTTGGGGGCGGGTAAAGAGACCCAGTACTTC. It specifies CASSLGAGKETQYF. This chain links TRBV5-4 with TRBJ2-5, with D tentatively TRBD2 (5 bases). The germline V and J ends were trimmed by 0 bases and 3 bases, with 9 bases remaining between them. Germline V lookup: CDR1 SGHNT, CDR2 YYREEE (reference sequence). The CDR3 is 14 residues long.

V usage is TRBV6-5 and J usage is TRBJ1-3; D ambiguous. The ends were cut back, 0 bases at V and 4 bases at J, with 7 bases in the middle. This CDR3 has 14 amino acids. Germline CDR1 MNHEY, CDR2 SVGAGI. The CDR3 sequence: CASSYSMRGNTIYF. CDR3 in DNA: TGTGCCAGCAGTTACTCGATGCGGGGAAACACCATATATTTT.

V gene TRBV30 combines with J gene TRBJ2-7, with D possibly being TRBD1 (6 bases). V lost 3 bases, J lost 13 bases, and 16 bases lay in between. The germline V gene encodes CDR1 GTSNPN and CDR2 SVGIG (reference sequence). The CDR3 is 11 residues long. The CDR3 loop is CAWSVGTWVYF. The DNA for the CDR3 is TGTGCCTGGAGCGTCGGGACATGGGTTTACTTC.

The chain has TRBV27 and TRBJ2-2; a weak D match, TRBD2 (6 bases). Trimming shortened V by 10 bases and J by 3 bases, and 12 bases separated the two germline ends. The CDR3 runs 13 residues. Per germline, CDR1 MNHEY and CDR2 SMNVEV (reference sequence). The CDR3 sequence: CATLSGDTGELFF. The CDR3 DNA sequence: TGTGCCACCCTGTCGGGGGACACCGGGGAGCTGTTTTTT.

This clone came up a few times. The gene calls are TRBV9 and TRBJ2-2; TRBD2 agrees at 9 bases. V was pared by 7 bases and J by 4 bases, with 8 bases of the junction left unmatched. The CDR3 length is 15 residues. The germline V gene has CDR1 SGDLS and CDR2 YYNGEE. The CDR3 coding sequence is TGTGCCAGCGGGGGCGGGGGGGGGAGCACCGGGGAGCTGTTTTTT. Protein: CASGGGGGSTGELFF.

The rearrangement joins TRBV29-1 to TRBJ1-1; TRBD1 is a possible D gene (5 bases). The V and J ends lost 5 bases and 0 bases respectively, with 7 bases between them. CDR1 is SQVTM and CDR2 is ANQGSEA in the germline V gene. The CDR3 covers 12 residues. CDR3 in amino acids: CSVWDLNTEAFF. The CDR3 nucleotides read TGCAGCGTTTGGGACTTGAACACTGAAGCTTTCTTT.

This chain joins TRBV4-3 and TRBJ2-1; 8 positions match TRBD2. The CDR3 totals 17 residues. J gave up 4 bases and V 1 base, and 9 bases lay outside the gene matches. Germline V gene lookup returns CDR1 LGHNA and CDR2 YSLEER. CDR3: CASSQGRGGASYNEQFF. In nucleotides, the CDR3 is TGCGCCAGCAGCCAAGGACGGGGGGGGGCCTCTTACAATGAGCAGTTCTTC.

The rearrangement joins TRBV29-1 to TRBJ2-1; 7 nucleotides match TRBD1. The CDR3 loop spans 14 amino acids. CDR1 SQVTM and CDR2 ANQGSEA come from the germline V gene. The ends lost 2 bases at V and 9 bases at J; junction bases unmatched: 10. CDR3 region: CSVERSQGVGEQFF. The CDR3, as DNA: TGCAGCGTTGAAAGGTCCCAGGGGGTCGGTGAGCAGTTCTTC.

The rearrangement joins TRBV18 to TRBJ1-4, with a weak D call TRBD1 (5 bases). V shed 6 bases and J shed 5 bases, with 19 bases lying between them. Germline CDR1 is KGHSH and CDR2 is LQKENI. The CDR3 spans 16 residues. CDR3 loop: CASSLSTDTLNEKLFF. CDR3 sequence (DNA): TGTGCCAGCTCGCTCTCGACAGATACCCTAAATGAAAAACTGTTTTTT. Together with reference TRBV18 and TRBJ1-4, the CDR3 gives the full variable domain: NAGVMQNPRHLVRRRGQEARLRCSPMKGHSHVYWYRQLPEEGLKFMVYLQKENIIDESGMPKERFSAEFPKEGPSILRIQQVVRGDSAAYFCASSLSTDTLNEKLFFGSGTQLSVL.

V usage is TRBV11-2 and J usage is TRBJ1-2; no clear D gene. Trimming took off 1 base at V and 4 bases at J, with 10 bases between the two ends. The CDR3 contains 14 residues. The germline V gene has CDR1 SGHAT and CDR2 FQNNGV. As DNA, the CDR3 is TGTGCCAGCAGCTTAGCTCCAGGCATCTATGGCTACACCTTC. Translating it yields CASSLAPGIYGYTF.

CDR3 residues: CAAGTGSSYNEQFF. CDR3 sequence (DNA): TGTGCAGCGGGGACAGGGAGCTCCTACAATGAGCAGTTCTTC. The rearrangement links TRBV25-1 to TRBJ2-1; 9 bases are a match to TRBD1. This CDR3 spans 14 amino acids. Germline-derived CDR1 and CDR2 are MGHDK and SYGVNS.

The CDR3 loop reads CASSESGAGGWGEQFF. The CDR3, as DNA: TGTGCCAGCAGTGAATCGGGGGCGGGAGGGTGGGGTGAGCAGTTCTTC. V gene TRBV2 combines with J gene TRBJ2-1; TRBD2 matches at 9 bases. This CDR3 is built from 16 residues. Losses at the gene ends were 2 bases for V and 9 bases for J; bases not matched to a gene: 11. Germline values: CDR1 SNHLY, CDR2 FYNNEI.

This chain connects TRBV5-6 to TRBJ2-1; 11 bases map to TRBD2. In germline, CDR1 is SGHDT, CDR2 YYEEEE. The V and J ends lost 3 bases and 4 bases, in that order; junction bases with no gene match: 6. The CDR3 is 16 amino acids. The CDR3 loop is CASSSLAGGLYNEQFF. CDR3 nucleotide sequence: TGTGCCAGCAGCTCCTTAGCGGGGGGGCTGTACAATGAGCAGTTCTTC.

The rearrangement uses TRBV19 and TRBJ1-5; 8 nucleotides agree with TRBD1. Losses at the gene ends were 1 base for V and 7 bases for J; bases not matched to a gene: 6. The CDR3 loop spans 15 amino acids. Per germline, CDR1 LNHDA and CDR2 SQIVND (reference sequence). The CDR3 coding sequence is TGTGCCAGTAGTATAGGTCAGGGGGCTCGGCAGCCCCAGCATTTT. Translation: CASSIGQGARQPQHF.

V gene TRBV7-2 combines with J gene TRBJ2-5, with TRBD2 as a possible D gene (5 bases). The germline gives CDR1 SGHTA, CDR2 FQGNSA. The V and J ends lost 1 base and 2 bases respectively, with 14 bases between them. The CDR3 runs to 16 residues. The CDR3 bases are TGTGCCAGCAGCTTAGGTGGGAGTCCTTTACAAGAGACCCAGTACTTC. It codes for CASSLGGSPLQETQYF.

The CDR3 bases are TGTGCCAGCAGGTTGACAGGGCAAGAGACCCAGTACTTC. The encoded protein is CASRLTGQETQYF. The gene calls are TRBV25-1 and TRBJ2-5; 7 bases map to TRBD1. Germline lookup yields CDR1 MGHDK and CDR2 SYGVNS. J was trimmed by 2 bases and V by 6 bases; bases with no gene match: 3. CDR3 size: 13 residues.

The J gene is TRBJ1-1, the V gene TRBV4-3, with a tentative D call TRBD1 (5 bases). Looked up from germline, CDR1 is LGHNA and CDR2 is YSLEER. CDR3 length: 19 residues. The V gene lost 8 bases and the J gene lost 1 base, with 29 bases spanning the gap. The CDR3 loop is CASPTGTGTSAVSNTEAFF. In nucleotides, the CDR3 is TGCGCCAGCCCAACAGGCACAGGCACCAGCGCGGTTTCGAACACTGAAGCTTTCTTT.